This T cell receptor beta chain was sequenced during a study of beta chain features in type 1 diabetes. Study-level points and caveats: For Type 1 diabetes patients, all four CD4+ subsets carried TCRB CDR3s that were moderately but significantly shorter.

Details on this clone: Its antigen is undetermined.

Trimming left V 6 bases short and J 6 bases short, with 21 bases between. The CDR3 runs to 15 residues. The germline gives CDR1 MNHEY, CDR2 SMNVEV (reference sequence). The isolated RNA, all of it, was reverse transcribed, so expressed TCRB transcripts were what got sequenced. A few million reads were obtained on average from naive, central memory and regulatory T cell samples. Measured with immunoSEQ multiplex PCR; TCRdb has only the in-frame clones, and not every one. The table lists around 160,000 clones, roughly 9% of them singletons. This clonotype originated in a young woman with type 1 diabetes. The chain couples TRBV27 to TRBJ2-7, with a possible D match to TRBD2 (7 bases). Sequenced sample: central memory CD4+ T cells from blood. The CDR3 bases are TGTGCCAGCAGCCCGGGAGGCAGGGGCCGGGGCGAGCAGTACTTC. Its protein is CASSPGGRGRGEQYF.